This T cell receptor beta chain was recorded in a study of response to subunit inactivated influenza vaccine. This CDR3 is built from 13 residues. Trimming shortened V by 6 bases and J by 3 bases, and 8 bases separated the two germline ends. CDR1 MNHEY and CDR2 SVGEGT come from the germline V gene. TCRdb analysed the RT-PCR reads with MiXCR anew, one entry per CDR3 protein. This table holds about 500,000 distinct CDR3 sequences, approximately 15% found once. The chain joins TRBV6-2 or TRBV6-3 to TRBJ2-2, with unresolved D. This sample comprised CD4+ T cells sorted from PBMCs, obtained roughly 24 months after vaccination. This TCR was sampled from a man between 45 and 75 years old who received an inactivated influenza vaccine. CDR3 DNA sequence: TGTGCCAGCAGCCAGCTCTACACCGGGGAGCTGTTTTTT. Translated: CASSQLYTGELFF.